The clone carrying this TCR beta chain was detected a few times. This sample was included in a study of blood T cell repertoires in COVID-19. Turning to the study itself: COVID-19 samples, acute and convalescent, were from the United States, Italy and Spain.

The method was immunoSEQ multiplex PCR; TCRdb's version includes in-frame clones alone and lacks a portion of them. The table shows fewer than 120,000 clones, with over 60% occurring only once. V was clipped by 0 bases and J by 5 bases, with 13 bases between them. Germline CDR1 reads MNHEY; CDR2 reads SMNVEV (reference sequence). The CDR3 has 15 residues. The chain couples TRBV27 to TRBJ1-1; D is ambiguous. The receptor was isolated from a woman of 80 years or more with acute or convalescent COVID-19. Sequenced sample: peripheral blood. CDR3 in DNA: TGTGCCAGCAGTTTATCGGGAGGGTTCGGGACTGAAGCTTTCTTT. It yields the protein CASSLSGGFGTEAFF.